These T cell receptor beta chains were read from a single sample in a study of post-analysis software for immune sequencing data. A single record per CDR3 protein comes from TCRdb applying MiXCR to the PCR reads. Of around 700,000 distinct CDR3 sequences detected, over 45% appear once; the ten largest clones hold approximately 10%. Sequenced: blood. Source of these receptors: a girl aged 2 to 9 with multiple sclerosis. Each CDR3 is given with its conserved first and last residue. The D gene is left open where the match is weak. Not all rows give a size; the values are once, few, many and, for expanded clones, a class.

cdr3_nt	cdr3_aa	cdr3_length	v_call	j_call	d_call	clone_size
TGTGCCAGCCTTAAATCGGGTTCCTCCTACAATGAGCAGTTCTTC	CASLKSGSSYNEQFF	15	TRBV12-3/TRBV12-4	TRBJ2-1	.	.
TGCGCCAGCAGCTCGGGAAGGCCCCCGCCAGGGGCGAACGGCTACACCTTC	CASSSGRPPPGANGYTF	17	TRBV5-1	TRBJ1-2	.	few
TGCGCCAGCAGTGAGTCGAGGGGGGCAGGGGTAAACAATGAGCAGTTCTTC	CASSESRGAGVNNEQFF	17	TRBV10-1	TRBJ2-1	.	.
TGCAGTGCTAGTGGGGCGGTGAACACTGAAGCTTTCTTT	CSASGAVNTEAFF	13	TRBV20-1	TRBJ1-1	.	.
TGCAGTGCTACCCCGGGACAGATCTACGAGCAGTACTTC	CSATPGQIYEQYF	13	TRBV20-1	TRBJ2-7	TRBD1	.
TGTGCCAGCAGCTTCCGATACCCTAGCACAGATACGCAGTATTTT	CASSFRYPSTDTQYF	15	TRBV11-2	TRBJ2-3	.	.
TGTGCCAGCAGCCAAGGCCAGACAGGAGCCTACGAGCAGTACTTC	CASSQGQTGAYEQYF	15	TRBV3-1	TRBJ2-7	.	few
TGTGCCAGCAGCCAAATGTGGCTGAGAGACAGCCAACCAGATACGCAGTATTTT	CASSQMWLRDSQPDTQYF	18	TRBV3-1	TRBJ2-3	.	.
TGTGCCAGCAGCGTCGGACTAGCGGGAATGGAAAGCTCCTACAATGAGCAGTTCTTC	CASSVGLAGMESSYNEQFF	19	TRBV9	TRBJ2-1	TRBD2	.
TGTGCCAGCAGCCTGTTGGCGGCTAACACTGAAGCTTTCTTT	CASSLLAANTEAFF	14	TRBV11-2	TRBJ1-1	.	.
TGTGCCAGCAGCTGGGGGGTAGGGGGCGCCCACAATGAGCAGTTCTTC	CASSWGVGGAHNEQFF	16	TRBV7-2	TRBJ2-1	.	few
TGTGCCAGCAGCTTGTCGGCAGATTTAATCTATGGCTACACCTTC	CASSLSADLIYGYTF	15	TRBV5-6	TRBJ1-2	.	.
TGCGCCAGCAGCTTGGTGGAGGGGACCAGGGGCGAGCAGTACTTC	CASSLVEGTRGEQYF	15	TRBV5-1	TRBJ2-7	.	few
TGTGCCAGCAGCTTAGGGAAGGGGGCAGGGGTATGGGAGACCCAGTACTTC	CASSLGKGAGVWETQYF	17	TRBV7-3	TRBJ2-5	TRBD1	few
TGTGCCACCAGCGAGGGGACAGGGTTTAATTCACCCCTCCACTTT	CATSEGTGFNSPLHF	15	TRBV15	TRBJ1-6	TRBD1	.
TGTGCCAGCAGCGTGGGGGGCACGGGCCCCCTCCACTTT	CASSVGGTGPLHF	13	TRBV7-3	TRBJ1-6	.	once
TGCAGCGGACGACAGGGGATCGGCACTGAAGCTTTCTTT	CSGRQGIGTEAFF	13	TRBV29-1	TRBJ1-1	TRBD1	.
TGTGCCAGCAGCTCGGACAGCACCAAAAACATTCAGTACTTC	CASSSDSTKNIQYF	14	TRBV7-9	TRBJ2-4	.	few
TGCAGTGCTGGAGCCCGGGACAGGGGCAACTATGGCTACACCTTC	CSAGARDRGNYGYTF	15	TRBV20-1	TRBJ1-2	TRBD1	few
TGTGCCAGTAGTATGATTGGCGGGAGGACCCACAATGAGCAGTTCTTC	CASSMIGGRTHNEQFF	16	TRBV19	TRBJ2-1	TRBD2	.
TGTGCCAGCAGTGACGGGACAGGCCCGCTTGGCTACACCTTC	CASSDGTGPLGYTF	14	TRBV12-3/TRBV12-4	TRBJ1-2	TRBD1	.
TGTGCCAGCAGCTTAGACGCGGGGGGAGAGGGCAATGAGCAGTTCTTC	CASSLDAGGEGNEQFF	16	TRBV7-2	TRBJ2-1	TRBD2	few
TGCAGTGCTCAGACTAGCCAGGGTGACAATGAGCAGTTCTTC	CSAQTSQGDNEQFF	14	TRBV20-1	TRBJ2-1	TRBD2	.
TGCAGTGCTATGGCGGGAGTGTGGGATACGCAGTATTTT	CSAMAGVWDTQYF	13	TRBV20-1	TRBJ2-3	TRBD2	few
TGTGCCAGCAGTGAGCGGGGGTATGGCTACACCTTC	CASSERGYGYTF	12	TRBV25-1	TRBJ1-2	.	few
TGTGCCAGCAGTTTATTGGGTGGGTTGGGCCAAGAGACCCAGTACTTC	CASSLLGGLGQETQYF	16	TRBV28	TRBJ2-5	.	.
TGCAGCGTTGGGCGGGCAGGGGCCTACGGGCAGTACTTC	CSVGRAGAYGQYF	13	TRBV29-1	TRBJ2-7	.	.
TGTGCCACCAGCATACGTACCCCGGGACTAGCGGCTCAAGAGACCCAGTACTTC	CATSIRTPGLAAQETQYF	18	TRBV15	TRBJ2-5	TRBD2	many
TGCGCCAGCAGCTTGGCCGGGACCCAAGATACGCAGTATTTT	CASSLAGTQDTQYF	14	TRBV5-1	TRBJ2-3	.	.
TGTGCCAGCAGCCCCAACACAATCTCTCACGAGCAGTACTTC	CASSPNTISHEQYF	14	TRBV7-8	TRBJ2-7	.	.
TGTGCCAGCAGCCAGCGGGGCGGGACGTTAGCCAAAAACATTCAGTACTTC	CASSQRGGTLAKNIQYF	17	TRBV7-2	TRBJ2-4	TRBD2	.
TGCGCCAGCAGGCCTCGGGGGGGCCCGAATGATGAGCAGTTCTTC	CASRPRGGPNDEQFF	15	TRBV5-1	TRBJ2-1	TRBD2	.
TGTGCCAGCAGTTACTGGGCGGGAGGGCCCCCGCGAACCAATGAGCAGTTCTTC	CASSYWAGGPPRTNEQFF	18	TRBV6-5	TRBJ2-1	TRBD2	once
TGCAGCGCTGCACCGGGTTCCTACAATGAGCAGTTCTTC	CSAAPGSYNEQFF	13	TRBV29-1	TRBJ2-1	.	.
TGTGCCAGCAGCATCGCGGCGGGGGAAGTCGAAAACATTCAGTACTTC	CASSIAAGEVENIQYF	16	TRBV27	TRBJ2-4	TRBD2	few
TGCGCCAGCAGCCAAGTGGGGGCAGGGACAACTAACTATGGCTACACCTTC	CASSQVGAGTTNYGYTF	17	TRBV4-1	TRBJ1-2	.	.
TGTGCCAGCAGCCGGAGGTCGGGAGGGCCAGGGAGCACAGATACGCAGTATTTT	CASSRRSGGPGSTDTQYF	18	TRBV7-9	TRBJ2-3	TRBD2	.
TGTGCCAGCAGTCCCTACTTGACTAGCGGGGGGAATGAGCAGTTCTTC	CASSPYLTSGGNEQFF	16	TRBV2	TRBJ2-1	TRBD2	.
TGTGCCAGCAGCCAAGCGGTGGTCAGCCACGAGCAGTACTTC	CASSQAVVSHEQYF	14	TRBV3-1	TRBJ2-7	.	.
TGTGCCAGCGCCAAGGGACATTACACCTACAATGAGCAGTTCTTC	CASAKGHYTYNEQFF	15	TRBV4-2	TRBJ2-1	.	few
TGTGCCAGCAGTTTCGAACAGACTCAAGAGACCCAGTACTTC	CASSFEQTQETQYF	14	TRBV28	TRBJ2-5	.	.
TGCAGTGCTAGGTCTAGACGGGAGAGTCATGGGTACGAGCAGTTCTTC	CSARSRRESHGYEQFF	16	TRBV20-1	TRBJ2-1	.	.
TGTGCCTGCAGCTTGTTAGGGGGGAGCGGCACAGATACGCAGTATTTT	CACSLLGGSGTDTQYF	16	TRBV5-6	TRBJ2-3	.	.
TGCGCCAGCAGCTTACAGCGTCAGACTCTTTACGAGCGGTACTTC	CASSLQRQTLYERYF	15	TRBV5-1	TRBJ2-4	.	.
TGTGCCAGCAGTTCGACTAGTTTCGATGAGCAGTTCTTC	CASSSTSFDEQFF	13	TRBV6-5	TRBJ2-1	.	.
TGTGCCAACAGTTACACACAGCCAGCCTATGGCTACACCTTC	CANSYTQPAYGYTF	14	TRBV6-5	TRBJ1-2	.	.
TGTGCCAGCAGCTTGAGCGTGGCTAGCTGTAGCTCCTACAATGAGCAGTTCTTC	CASSLSVASCSSYNEQFF	18	TRBV7-8	TRBJ2-1	.	.
TGTGCCAGCAGCTTACAAAGTAACCCCCAGAGGTACCCAGATACGCAGTATTTT	CASSLQSNPQRYPDTQYF	18	TRBV7-9	TRBJ2-3	.	once
TGTGCCAGCAGCTTGTTGTGGGGTAACAATCAGCCCCAGCATTTT	CASSLLWGNNQPQHF	15	TRBV5-5	TRBJ1-5	.	.
TGCAGCGTTGAAGATCCGACAGGGGGCAGGGAGACCCAGTACTTC	CSVEDPTGGRETQYF	15	TRBV29-1	TRBJ2-5	TRBD1	few
TGCAGTGCTGGGGCGAGGAGCTCCTACAATGAGCAGTTCTTC	CSAGARSSYNEQFF	14	TRBV20-1	TRBJ2-1	.	.
TGCGCCAGCAGCTCCCGCCAGGGGATTGGCACAGATACGCAGTATTTT	CASSSRQGIGTDTQYF	16	TRBV5-1	TRBJ2-3	.	few
TGTGCCAACAGCTCCACAGGGTCGTGGGACACCATATATTTT	CANSSTGSWDTIYF	14	TRBV5-5	TRBJ1-3	.	.